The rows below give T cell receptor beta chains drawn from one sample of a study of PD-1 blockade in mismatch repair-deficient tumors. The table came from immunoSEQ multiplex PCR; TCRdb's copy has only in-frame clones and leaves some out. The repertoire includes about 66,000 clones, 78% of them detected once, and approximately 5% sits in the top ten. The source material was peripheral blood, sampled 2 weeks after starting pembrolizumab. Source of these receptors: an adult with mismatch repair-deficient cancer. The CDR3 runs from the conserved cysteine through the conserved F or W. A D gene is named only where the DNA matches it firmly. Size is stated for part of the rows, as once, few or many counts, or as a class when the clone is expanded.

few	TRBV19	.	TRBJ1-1	TGTGCCAGTAGTGTCACGATGAACACTGAAGCTTTCTTT	CASSVTMNTEAFF
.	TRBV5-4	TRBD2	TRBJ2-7	TGTGCCAGCAGCTCCCCGGGGGGGCCCTACGAGCAGTACTTC	CASSSPGGPYEQYF
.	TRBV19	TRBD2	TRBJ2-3	TGTGCCAGTAGTAATCGACTAGCGTCAAGCACAGATACGCAGTATTTT	CASSNRLASSTDTQYF
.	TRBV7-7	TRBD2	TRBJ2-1	TGTGCTAGCAGCTTCCCGGGACTAACTTCCTACAATGAGCAGTTCTTC	CASSFPGLTSYNEQFF
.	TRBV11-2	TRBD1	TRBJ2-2	TGTGCCAGCAGGGGCACAAAAACAGGGGGGAACACCGGGGAGCTGTTTTTT	CASRGTKTGGNTGELFF
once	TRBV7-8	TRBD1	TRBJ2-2	TGTGCCAGCAGCGTTCAGGGGGTCGGGGAGCTGTTTTTT	CASSVQGVGELFF
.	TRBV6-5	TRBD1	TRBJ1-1	TGTGCCAGCACCTTATCGGGACAGGGGAGGACTGAAGCTTTCTTT	CASTLSGQGRTEAFF
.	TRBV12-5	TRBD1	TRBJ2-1	TGTGCTAGTGGTTCTCCGGACAGGGTCGGGAATGAGCAGTTCTTC	CASGSPDRVGNEQFF
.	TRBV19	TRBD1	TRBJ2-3	TGTGCCAGTAGTATAGGGAGGAACAGGGGGAAAGATACGCAGTATTTT	CASSIGRNRGKDTQYF
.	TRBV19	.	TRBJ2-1	TGTGCCAGTAGTATGGCCAGCGGGACAGATAATGAGCAGTTCTTC	CASSMASGTDNEQFF
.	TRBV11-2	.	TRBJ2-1	TGTGCCAGCAGCTTTGCGAATGAGCAGTTCTTC	CASSFANEQFF
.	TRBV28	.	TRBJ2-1	TGTGCCAGCAGTTTCCCCGAGCAAGGGGCGAATGAGCAGTTCTTC	CASSFPEQGANEQFF
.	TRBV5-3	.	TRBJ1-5	TGTGCCAGAAGCTCTCAGACAGGCCCTAAGGACCGTAGCAATCAGCCCCAGCATTTT	CARSSQTGPKDRSNQPQHF
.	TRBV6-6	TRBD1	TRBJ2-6	TGTGCCAGCAGTGACAGGGCGGAGGGGGCCAACGTCCTGACTTTC	CASSDRAEGANVLTF
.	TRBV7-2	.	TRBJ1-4	TGTGCCAGCAGCTCGGTCCCCCAAGGAAAACTGTTTTTT	CASSSVPQGKLFF
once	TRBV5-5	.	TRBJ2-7	TGTGCCAGCAGCTTGTCGTTATCCGGGTCAGGGGCATTGCACGAGCAGTACTTC	CASSLSLSGSGALHEQYF
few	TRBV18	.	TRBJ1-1	TGTGCCAGCTCACCACAGGGGCAGGCTGAAGCTTTCTTT	CASSPQGQAEAFF
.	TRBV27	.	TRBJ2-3	TGTGCCAGCAGCCCGGGGGGCAATATCGCGAATACGCAGTATTTT	CASSPGGNIANTQYF
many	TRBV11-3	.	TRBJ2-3	TGTGCCAGCAGCTCATTTCGCAGCACAGATACGCAGTATTTT	CASSSFRSTDTQYF
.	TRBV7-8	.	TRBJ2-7	TGTGCCAGCAGCTTAGCTAGCGACATCCCACGCGAGCAGTACTTC	CASSLASDIPREQYF
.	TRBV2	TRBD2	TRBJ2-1	TGTGCCAGCAGCCCGGAGGGACTAGCGGGAGTCTTAGGGCAGTTCTTC	CASSPEGLAGVLGQFF
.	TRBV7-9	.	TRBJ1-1	TGTGCCAGCAGCTTAAGGGAGGGAGCCTCGGGACATTGGGAAACTGAAGCTTTCTTT	CASSLREGASGHWETEAFF
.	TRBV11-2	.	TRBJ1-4	TGTGCCAGCAGCACCGGGACTCACGCGTCTAATGAAAAACTGTTTTTT	CASSTGTHASNEKLFF
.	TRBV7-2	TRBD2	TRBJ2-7	TGTGCCAGCAGCTTAGGTGGGACTAGCGGGAACTACGAGCAGTACTTC	CASSLGGTSGNYEQYF
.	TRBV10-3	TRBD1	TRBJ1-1	TGTGCCATCAGTCCGGACAGGGTTACTGAAGCTTTCTTT	CAISPDRVTEAFF
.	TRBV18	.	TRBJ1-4	TGTGCCAGCTCGCAATACTCCGGACAGCCTAATGAAAAACTGTTTTTT	CASSQYSGQPNEKLFF
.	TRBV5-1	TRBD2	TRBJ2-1	TGCGCCAGCAGCTTGCGACTAGCGGGAGTTCAGGAGCAGTTCTTC	CASSLRLAGVQEQFF
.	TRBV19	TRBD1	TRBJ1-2	TGTGCCAGTAGTCCCCGGGACAGTGCCGGATCTAACTATGGCTACACCTTC	CASSPRDSAGSNYGYTF
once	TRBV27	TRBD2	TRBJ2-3	TGTGCCAGCAGCTTCACAGCGGGAGTGGCAGATACGCAGTATTTT	CASSFTAGVADTQYF